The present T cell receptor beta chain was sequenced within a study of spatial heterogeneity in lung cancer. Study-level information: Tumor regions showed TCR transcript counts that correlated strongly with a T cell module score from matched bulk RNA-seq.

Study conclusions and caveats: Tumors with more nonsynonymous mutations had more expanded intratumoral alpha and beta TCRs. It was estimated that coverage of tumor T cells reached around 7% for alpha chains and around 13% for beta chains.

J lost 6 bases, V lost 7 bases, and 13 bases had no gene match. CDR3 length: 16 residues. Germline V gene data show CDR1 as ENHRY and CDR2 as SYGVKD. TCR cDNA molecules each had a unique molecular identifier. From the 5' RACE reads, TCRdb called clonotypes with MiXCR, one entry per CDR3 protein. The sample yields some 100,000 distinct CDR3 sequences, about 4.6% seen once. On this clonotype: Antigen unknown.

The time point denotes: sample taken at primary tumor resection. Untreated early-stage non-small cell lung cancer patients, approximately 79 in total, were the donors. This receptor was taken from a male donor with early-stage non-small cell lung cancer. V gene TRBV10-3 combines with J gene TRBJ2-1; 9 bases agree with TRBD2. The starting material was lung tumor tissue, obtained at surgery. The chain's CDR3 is CAITASPSGMGNEQFF. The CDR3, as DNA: TGTGCCATCACTGCATCCCCTAGCGGGATGGGCAATGAGCAGTTCTTC.